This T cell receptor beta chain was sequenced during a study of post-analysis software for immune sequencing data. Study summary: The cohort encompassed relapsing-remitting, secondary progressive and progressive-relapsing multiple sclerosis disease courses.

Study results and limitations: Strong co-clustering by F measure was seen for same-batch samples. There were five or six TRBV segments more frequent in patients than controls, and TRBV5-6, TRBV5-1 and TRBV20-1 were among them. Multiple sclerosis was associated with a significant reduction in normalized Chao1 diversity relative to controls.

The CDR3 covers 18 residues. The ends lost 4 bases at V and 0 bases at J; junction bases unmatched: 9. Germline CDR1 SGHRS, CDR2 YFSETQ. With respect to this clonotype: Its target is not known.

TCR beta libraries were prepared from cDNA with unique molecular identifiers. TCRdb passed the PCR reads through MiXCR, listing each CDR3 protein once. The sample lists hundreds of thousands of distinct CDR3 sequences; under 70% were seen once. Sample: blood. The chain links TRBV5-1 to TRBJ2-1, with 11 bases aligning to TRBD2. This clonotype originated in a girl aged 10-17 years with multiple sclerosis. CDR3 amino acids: CASSPGLAASSSYNEQFF. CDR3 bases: TGCGCCAGCAGCCCGGGACTAGCGGCTAGTAGCTCCTACAATGAGCAGTTCTTC.